The entry below describes one TCR beta chain. Its matching antigen is unknown. These data come from a study of long-term antiretroviral therapy in people with HIV. Study in general: Of all samples, the earliest predate the 2015 immediate-ART recommendation by about a decade. Study-wide points: Clones with expansion before ART led the repertoire at all time points.

In the United States, treatment was given to all participants with HIV. Specimens carried 1-10 million cryopreserved PBMC before DNA extraction. Assay version v3.0 of immunoSEQ was used, and it was run at survey level. TCRdb keeps only in-frame clones here, not all; method: immunoSEQ multiplex PCR. The sample has approximately 20,000 clones, 60% to 80% seen once. The receptor's source is a woman in her thirties or forties with HIV. This sample comprised unsorted PBMCs, obtained around 1.7 years before starting antiretroviral therapy.

The CDR3 coding sequence is TGTGCCAGCAGGGAAAACAGGGAAACCTACGAGCAGTACTTC. The encoded protein is CASRENRETYEQYF. This rearrangement joins TRBV6-5 to TRBJ2-7; D may be TRBD1 (6 bases). CDR3 length equals 14 residues. V was trimmed by 6 bases and J by 2 bases, leaving 14 bases between them. Germline V gives CDR1 MNHEY, CDR2 SVGAGI.